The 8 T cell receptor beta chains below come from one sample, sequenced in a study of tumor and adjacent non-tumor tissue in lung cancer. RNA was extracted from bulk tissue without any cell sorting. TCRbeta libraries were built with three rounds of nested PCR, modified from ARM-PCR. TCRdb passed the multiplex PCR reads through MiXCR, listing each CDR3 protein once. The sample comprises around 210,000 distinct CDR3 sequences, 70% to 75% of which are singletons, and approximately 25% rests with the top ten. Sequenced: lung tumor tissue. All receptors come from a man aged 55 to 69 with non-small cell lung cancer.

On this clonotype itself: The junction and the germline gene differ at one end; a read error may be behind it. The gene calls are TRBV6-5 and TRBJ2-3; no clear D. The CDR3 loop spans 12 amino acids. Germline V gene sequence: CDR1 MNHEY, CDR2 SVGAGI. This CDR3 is CGSSSGTDTQYF. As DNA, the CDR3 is TGTGGCAGCAGTTCCGGGACAGATACGCAGTATTTT.

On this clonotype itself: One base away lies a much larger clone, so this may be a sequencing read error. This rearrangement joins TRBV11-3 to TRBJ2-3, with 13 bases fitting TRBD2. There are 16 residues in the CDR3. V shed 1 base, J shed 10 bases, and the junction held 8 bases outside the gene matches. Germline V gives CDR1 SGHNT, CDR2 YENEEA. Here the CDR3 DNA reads TGTGCCAGCAGCTTAGTAGGGACTAGCGGGGCCGAAGCGCAGTATTTT. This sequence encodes CASSLVGTSGAEAQYF. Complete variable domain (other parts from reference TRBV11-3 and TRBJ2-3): EAGVVQSPRYKIIEKKQPVAFWCNPISGHNTLYWYLQNLGQGPELLIRYENEEAVDDSQLPKDRFSAERLKGVDSTLKIQPAELGDSAVYLCASSLVGTSGAEAQYFGPGTRLTVL.

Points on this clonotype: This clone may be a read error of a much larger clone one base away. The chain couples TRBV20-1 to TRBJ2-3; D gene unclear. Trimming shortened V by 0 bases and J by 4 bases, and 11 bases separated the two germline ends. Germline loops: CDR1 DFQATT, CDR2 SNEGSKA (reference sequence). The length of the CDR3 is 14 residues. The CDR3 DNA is TGCAGTGCTAGAGATCGCCTAGTCGCAGATACGCAGTATTTT. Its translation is CSARDRLVADTQYF.

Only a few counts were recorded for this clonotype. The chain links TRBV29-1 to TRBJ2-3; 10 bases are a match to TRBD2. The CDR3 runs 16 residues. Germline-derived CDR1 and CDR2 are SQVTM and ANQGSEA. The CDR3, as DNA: TGCGGCGCCGCCGGGACTAGCGTGGGGGCTAGGGATACGCAGTATTTT. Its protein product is CGAAGTSVGARDTQYF.

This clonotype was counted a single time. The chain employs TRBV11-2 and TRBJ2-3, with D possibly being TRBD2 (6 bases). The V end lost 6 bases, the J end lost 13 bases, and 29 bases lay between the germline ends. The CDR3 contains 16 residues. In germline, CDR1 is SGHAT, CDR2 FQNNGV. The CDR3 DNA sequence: TGTGCCAGCAGGGGAGAGGCGGGGCTCAGCACAGATACAGAGTATTTT. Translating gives CASRGEAGLSTDTEYF.

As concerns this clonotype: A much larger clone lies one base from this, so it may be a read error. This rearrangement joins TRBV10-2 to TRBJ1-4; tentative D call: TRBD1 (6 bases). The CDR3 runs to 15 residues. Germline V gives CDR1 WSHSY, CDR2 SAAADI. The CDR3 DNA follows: TGCGCCAGCAATGAGCCGACCCAGGGGAGTGAAAAACTGTTTTTT. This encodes CASNEPTQGSEKLFF.

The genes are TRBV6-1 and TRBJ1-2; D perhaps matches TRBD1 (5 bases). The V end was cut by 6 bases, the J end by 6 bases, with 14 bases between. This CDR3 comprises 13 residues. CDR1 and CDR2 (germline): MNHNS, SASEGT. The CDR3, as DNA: TGTGCCAGCAGGACCCGGGACGGGCATGGCTACACCTTC. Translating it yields CASRTRDGHGYTF.

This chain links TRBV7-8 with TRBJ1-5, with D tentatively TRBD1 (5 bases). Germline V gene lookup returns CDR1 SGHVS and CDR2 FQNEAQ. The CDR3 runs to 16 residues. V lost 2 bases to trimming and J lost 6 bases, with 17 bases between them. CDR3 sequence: CASSLRGSAGGQPQHF. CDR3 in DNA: TGTGCCAGCAGCTTAAGGGGTTCTGCGGGAGGTCAGCCCCAGCATTTT.